This T cell receptor beta chain appears in the sequencing data of a study of identical twins. Study-level results: Fewer insertions marked abundant cord blood beta clonotypes; young adult naive trended weakly, memory not at all. Zero-insertion findings could be partly confounded by invariant cells (MAIT and iNKT cells).

This clonotype was seen more than once but under ten times. What it binds is unknown. Unique molecular identifiers were present on the cDNA, and a universal primer site came from template switching. TCRdb recomputed calls from the 5' RACE reads with MiXCR, one row per CDR3 protein. The sample records 350,000 to 600,000 distinct CDR3 sequences, 14% being singletons. The same sample was also studied in work on yellow fever vaccine responses in identical twins.

The source material was CD4+ T cells sorted from blood. This TCR was recovered from a young woman in good health.

This chain's CDR3 is CSARDPTGGGPYEQYF. CDR3 coding DNA: TGCAGTGCTAGAGATCCGACGGGGGGGGGACCCTACGAGCAGTACTTC. The chain uses TRBV20-1 and TRBJ2-7, with 8 bases identical to TRBD2. The ends lost 0 bases at V and 2 bases at J; junction bases unmatched: 9. Germline CDR1 reads DFQATT; CDR2 reads SNEGSKA (reference sequence). The CDR3 extends over 16 amino acids.